These T cell receptor beta chains were read from a single sample in a study of shared clonotypes between healthy human individuals. Some clones are missing from TCRdb's copy, which holds only in-frame ones; the method was immunoSEQ multiplex PCR. This sample has some 1,900,000 clones, with over 85% found just once. Sequenced sample: naive CD8+ T cells sorted from blood. These receptor sequences come from a man aged 18-30 years in good health. The CDR3 runs from the conserved cysteine through the conserved F or W. A D gene is named only where the DNA matches it firmly. Expanded clones are given a class, and other clones once, few, many or no size at all.

V gene	J gene	clone size	D gene	CDR3 DNA	CDR3 protein
TRBV7-9	TRBJ2-5	-	-	TGTGCCAGCAGCTCACCTCGTGGGGCCCAGGAGACCCAGTACTTC	CASSSPRGAQETQYF
TRBV7-6	TRBJ2-1	-	-	TGTGCCAGCAGCTCCCAAGTGGGCGACAATGAGCAGTTCTTC	CASSSQVGDNEQFF
TRBV4-3	TRBJ2-5	-	-	TGCGCCAGCAGTCAAGATGGAGGGGGAGGATCAGAGACCCAGTACTTC	CASSQDGGGGSETQYF
TRBV7-2	TRBJ2-5	-	-	TGTGCCAGCAGCTTGGAAGCGGCAAAAGAGACCCAGTACTTC	CASSLEAAKETQYF
TRBV6-5	TRBJ2-2	-	TRBD1	TGTGCCAGCAGTTCCCACAGGGGGCGCACCGGGGAGCTGTTTTTT	CASSSHRGRTGELFF
TRBV5-1	TRBJ2-5	-	TRBD2	TGCGCCAGCAGCCCGAGGACTAGCGGGAGGGCCTTGGAGACCCAGTACTTC	CASSPRTSGRALETQYF
TRBV7-9	TRBJ2-1	-	-	TGTGCCAGCAGCTCCGCGCAGGGGTCTCAAGTAAACAATGAGCAGTTCTTC	CASSSAQGSQVNNEQFF
TRBV4-1	TRBJ2-1	-	-	TGCGCCAGCAGCTCTCCCGGGACTTACAATGAGCAGTTCTTC	CASSSPGTYNEQFF
TRBV27	TRBJ2-1	-	TRBD2	TGTGCCAGCAGCTTAGCGGGAGTCACCTACAATGAGCAGTTCTTC	CASSLAGVTYNEQFF
TRBV7-9	TRBJ2-3	-	-	TGTGCCAGCAGCTTGGACAGAAGCACAGATACGCAGTATTTT	CASSLDRSTDTQYF
TRBV5-1	TRBJ2-1	-	-	TGCGCCAGCAGCTTGCACTCCCACTCTATGGATGAGCAGTTCTTC	CASSLHSHSMDEQFF
TRBV7-9	TRBJ1-5	once	-	TGTGCCAGCAGCCAGACAGATAGCAATCAGCCCCAGCATTTT	CASSQTDSNQPQHF
TRBV4-1	TRBJ1-4	-	-	TGCGCCAGCAGCCAAGAGTCACGATCGGGGATGGATGAAAAACTGTTTTTT	CASSQESRSGMDEKLFF
TRBV4-1	TRBJ1-1	-	TRBD1	TGCGCCAGCAGCCCTACCGTACCGGGACAGCTGAACACTGAAGCTTTCTTT	CASSPTVPGQLNTEAFF
TRBV19	TRBJ2-7	-	-	TGTGCCAGTACCCCGGGTGGAAGGGGCTTTGGGGACGAGCAGTACTTC	CASTPGGRGFGDEQYF
TRBV9	TRBJ2-7	-	TRBD2	TGTGCCAGCAGCGTAGGAGGAGCGGGGATACCCCACGAGCAGTACTTC	CASSVGGAGIPHEQYF
TRBV5-6	TRBJ1-3	-	-	TGTGCCAGCAGGACTTTGGAGGGCTCTGGAAACACCATATATTTT	CASRTLEGSGNTIYF
TRBV28	TRBJ2-7	-	-	TGTGCCAGCAGTGCCCTTCGAACTTATGACAGGACCTACGAGCAGTACTTC	CASSALRTYDRTYEQYF
TRBV7-6	TRBJ2-1	-	TRBD2	TGTGCCAGCAGCGACGGACTAGCGGGCCCTTACAATGAGCAGTTCTTC	CASSDGLAGPYNEQFF
TRBV7-9	TRBJ2-3	-	TRBD2	TGTGCACTCGGGACTAGTTATACAGATACGCAGTATTTT	CALGTSYTDTQYF
TRBV6-5	TRBJ2-7	-	-	TGTGCCAGCAGCACCCAGCTAGGGGACTCCGAGCAGTACTTC	CASSTQLGDSEQYF
TRBV5-4	TRBJ1-4	-	-	TGTGCCAGCAGCTCTGACAGAAATGAAAAACTGTTTTTT	CASSSDRNEKLFF